There are many counts of the clone carrying this T cell receptor beta chain. Its cognate antigen is unknown. For TCR beta, libraries came from quantitative 5'-RACE with molecular barcodes. Each CDR3 protein gets one entry after TCRdb re-called the 5' RACE reads with MiXCR. The data hold some 40,000 distinct CDR3 sequences, with about 9.4% observed a single time. The data derive from a study of CD8 T cells in ankylosing spondylitis. The study, taken as a whole, reports: Characteristic of ankylosing spondylitis blood, it appeared, was a TCR beta motif comprising fewer than 10 highly homologous variants. Certain motif variants had earlier appeared in reactive arthritis synovial fluid and blood.

The sample comprised blood, either unsorted or a sorted T cell fraction (not recorded which). The receptor was isolated from a male donor with ankylosing spondylitis or in good health (not recorded which).

The CDR3, as DNA: TGCGCCAGCAGCTCTAGGGGGACTGGGGCCAACGTCCTGACTTTC. Residues: CASSSRGTGANVLTF. This chain connects TRBV5-1 to TRBJ2-6; perhaps TRBD1 as D (6 bases). Germline V gives CDR1 SGHRS, CDR2 YFSETQ. The length of the CDR3 is 15 residues. Trimming cost V 3 bases and J 2 bases, with 9 bases left between them.